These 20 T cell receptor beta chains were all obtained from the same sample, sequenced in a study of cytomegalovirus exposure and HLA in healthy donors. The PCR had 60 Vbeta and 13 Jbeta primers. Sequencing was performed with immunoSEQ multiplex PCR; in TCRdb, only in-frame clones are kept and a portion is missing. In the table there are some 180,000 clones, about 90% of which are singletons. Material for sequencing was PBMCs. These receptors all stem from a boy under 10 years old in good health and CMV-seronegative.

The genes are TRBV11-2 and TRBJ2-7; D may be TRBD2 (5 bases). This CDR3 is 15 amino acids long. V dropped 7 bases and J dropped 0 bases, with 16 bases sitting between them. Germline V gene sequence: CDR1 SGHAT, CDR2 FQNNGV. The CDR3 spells CASNSIRGRSYEQYF. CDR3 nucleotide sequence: TGTGCCAGCAATAGTATTCGCGGGCGCTCCTACGAGCAGTACTTC. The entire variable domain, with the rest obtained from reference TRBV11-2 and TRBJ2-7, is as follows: EAGVAQSPRYKIIEKRQSVAFWCNPISGHATLYWYQQILGQGPKLLIQFQNNGVVDDSQLPKDRFSAERLKGVDSTLKIQPAKLEDSAVYLCASNSIRGRSYEQYFGPGTRLTVT.

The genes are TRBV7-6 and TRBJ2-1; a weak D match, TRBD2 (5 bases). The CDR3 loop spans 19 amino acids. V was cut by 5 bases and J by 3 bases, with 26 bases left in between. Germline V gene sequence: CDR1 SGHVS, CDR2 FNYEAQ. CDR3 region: CASSPLAPTGLGSYNEQFF. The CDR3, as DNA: TGTGCCAGCAGCCCCCTAGCCCCAACGGGTTTGGGGAGCTACAATGAGCAGTTCTTC.

The CDR3 nucleotides read TGTGCCACCAGCAGGGAGACAGTTAACACTGAAGCTTTCTTT. Amino acid sequence: CATSRETVNTEAFF. The chain links TRBV15 to TRBJ1-1; possibly TRBD1 for D (5 bases). The CDR3 totals 14 residues. Trimming cost V 3 bases and J 2 bases, with 10 bases left between them. The germline CDR1 and CDR2 sequences are LNHNV and YYDKDF (reference sequence).

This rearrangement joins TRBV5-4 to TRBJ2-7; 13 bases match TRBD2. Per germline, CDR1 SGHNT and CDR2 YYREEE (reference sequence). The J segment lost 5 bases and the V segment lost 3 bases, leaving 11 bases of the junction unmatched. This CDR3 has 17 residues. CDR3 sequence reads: CASSSQLLAGGPHEQYF. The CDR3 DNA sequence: TGTGCCAGCAGCTCCCAATTACTAGCGGGAGGGCCCCACGAGCAGTACTTC.

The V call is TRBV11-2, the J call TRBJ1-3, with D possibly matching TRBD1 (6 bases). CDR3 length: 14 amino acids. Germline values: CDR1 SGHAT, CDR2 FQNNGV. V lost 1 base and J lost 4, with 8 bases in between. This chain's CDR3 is CASSLGGLGNTIYF. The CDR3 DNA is TGTGCCAGCAGCTTAGGGGGGCTCGGAAACACCATATATTTT. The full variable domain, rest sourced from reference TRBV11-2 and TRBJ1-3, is EAGVAQSPRYKIIEKRQSVAFWCNPISGHATLYWYQQILGQGPKLLIQFQNNGVVDDSQLPKDRFSAERLKGVDSTLKIQPAKLEDSAVYLCASSLGGLGNTIYFGEGSWLTVV.

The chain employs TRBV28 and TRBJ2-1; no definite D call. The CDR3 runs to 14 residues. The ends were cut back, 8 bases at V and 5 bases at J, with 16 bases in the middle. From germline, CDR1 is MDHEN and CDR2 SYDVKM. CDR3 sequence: CASGIRRPNNEQFF. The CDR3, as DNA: TGTGCCAGCGGCATCCGGAGACCTAACAATGAGCAGTTCTTC.

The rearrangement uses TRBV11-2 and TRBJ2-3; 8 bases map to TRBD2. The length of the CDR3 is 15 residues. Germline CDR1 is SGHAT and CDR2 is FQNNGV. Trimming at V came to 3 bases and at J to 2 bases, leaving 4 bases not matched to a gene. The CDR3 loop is CASSFVAGSTDTQYF. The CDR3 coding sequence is TGTGCCAGCAGCTTTGTAGCGGGGTCCACAGATACGCAGTATTTT.

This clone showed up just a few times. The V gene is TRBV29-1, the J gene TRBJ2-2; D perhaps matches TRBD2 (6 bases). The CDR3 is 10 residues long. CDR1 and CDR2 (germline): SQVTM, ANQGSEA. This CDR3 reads CGGFAGELFF. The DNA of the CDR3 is TGCGGAGGGTTTGCCGGGGAGCTGTTTTTT.

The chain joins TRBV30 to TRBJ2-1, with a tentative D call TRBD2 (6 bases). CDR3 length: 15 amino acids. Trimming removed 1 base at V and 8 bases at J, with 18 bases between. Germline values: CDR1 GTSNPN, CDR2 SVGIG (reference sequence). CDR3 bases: TGTGCCTGGAGTGACCCTCGGCGCGGGGCGGATGAGCAGTTCTTC. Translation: CAWSDPRRGADEQFF.

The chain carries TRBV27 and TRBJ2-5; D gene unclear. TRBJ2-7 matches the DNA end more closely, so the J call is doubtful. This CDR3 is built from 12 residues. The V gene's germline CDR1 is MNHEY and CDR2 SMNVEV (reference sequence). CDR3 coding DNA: TGTGCCAGTTCTGCGGATTCCTACGAGCAGTACTTC. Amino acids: CASSADSYEQYF.

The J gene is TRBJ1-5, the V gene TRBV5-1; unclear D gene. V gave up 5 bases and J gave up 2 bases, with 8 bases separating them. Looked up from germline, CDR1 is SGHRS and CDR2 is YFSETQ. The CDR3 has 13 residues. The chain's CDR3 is CASSESGNQPQHF. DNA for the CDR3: TGCGCCAGCAGTGAGTCGGGCAATCAGCCCCAGCATTTT.

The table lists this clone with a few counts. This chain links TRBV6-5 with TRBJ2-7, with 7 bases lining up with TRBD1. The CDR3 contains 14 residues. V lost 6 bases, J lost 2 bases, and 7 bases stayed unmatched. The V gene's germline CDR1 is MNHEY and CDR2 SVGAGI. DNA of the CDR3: TGTGCCAGCAGAAGGGGACAGAGCACCTACGAGCAGTACTTC. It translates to CASRRGQSTYEQYF.

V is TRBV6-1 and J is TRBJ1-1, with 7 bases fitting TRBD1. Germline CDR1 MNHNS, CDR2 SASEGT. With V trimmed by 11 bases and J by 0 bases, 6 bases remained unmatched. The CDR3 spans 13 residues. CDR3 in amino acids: CAEGQTLNTEAFF. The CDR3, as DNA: TGTGCCGAGGGACAGACCTTGAACACTGAAGCTTTCTTT.

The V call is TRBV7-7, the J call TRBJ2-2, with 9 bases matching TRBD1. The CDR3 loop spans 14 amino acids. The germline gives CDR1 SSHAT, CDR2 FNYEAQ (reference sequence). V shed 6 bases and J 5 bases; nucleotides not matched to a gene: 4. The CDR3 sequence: CASRQGAGTGELFF. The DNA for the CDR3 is TGTGCCAGCAGACAGGGGGCCGGAACCGGGGAGCTGTTTTTT.

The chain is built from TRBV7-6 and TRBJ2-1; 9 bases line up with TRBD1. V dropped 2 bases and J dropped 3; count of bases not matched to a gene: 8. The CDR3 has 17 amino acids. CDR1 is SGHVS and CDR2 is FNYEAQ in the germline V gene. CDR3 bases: TGTGCCAGCAGCTTACAGTTGGGACAGGGAGGCTACAATGAGCAGTTCTTC. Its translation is CASSLQLGQGGYNEQFF.

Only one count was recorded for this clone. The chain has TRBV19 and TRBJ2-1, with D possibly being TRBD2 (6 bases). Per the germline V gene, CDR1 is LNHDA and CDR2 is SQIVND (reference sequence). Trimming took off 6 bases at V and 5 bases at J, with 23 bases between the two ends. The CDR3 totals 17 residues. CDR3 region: CASSGIWDLDKHNEQFF. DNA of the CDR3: TGTGCCAGTAGCGGGATCTGGGACTTGGATAAACACAATGAGCAGTTCTTC.

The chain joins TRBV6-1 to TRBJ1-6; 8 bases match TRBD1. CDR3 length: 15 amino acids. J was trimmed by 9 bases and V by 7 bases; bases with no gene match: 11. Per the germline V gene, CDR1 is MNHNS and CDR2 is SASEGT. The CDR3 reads CASNLNRGDTSPLHF. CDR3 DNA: TGTGCCAGCAACCTTAACAGGGGGGATACTTCACCCCTCCACTTT.

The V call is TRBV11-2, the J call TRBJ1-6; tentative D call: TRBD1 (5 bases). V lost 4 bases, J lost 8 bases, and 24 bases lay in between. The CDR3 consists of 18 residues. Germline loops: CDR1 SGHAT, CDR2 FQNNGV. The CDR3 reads CASSSLAVVGTRDSPLHF. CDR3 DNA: TGTGCCAGCAGCTCATTGGCCGTAGTTGGAACCAGGGATTCACCCCTCCACTTT.

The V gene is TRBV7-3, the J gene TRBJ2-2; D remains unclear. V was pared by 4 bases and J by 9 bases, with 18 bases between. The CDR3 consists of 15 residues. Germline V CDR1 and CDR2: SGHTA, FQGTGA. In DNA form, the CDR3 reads TGTGCCAGCAGCTCTACGCCGTCAAAAGAGAGGGAGCTGTTTTTT. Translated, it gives CASSSTPSKERELFF.

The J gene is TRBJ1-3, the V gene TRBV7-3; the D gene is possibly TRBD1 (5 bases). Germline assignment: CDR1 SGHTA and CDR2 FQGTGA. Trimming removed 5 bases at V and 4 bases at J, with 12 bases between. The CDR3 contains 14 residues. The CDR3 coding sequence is TGTGCCAGCAGCGTAGACAGCGTCGGAAACACCATATATTTT. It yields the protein CASSVDSVGNTIYF. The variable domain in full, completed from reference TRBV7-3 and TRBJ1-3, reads GAGVSQTPSNKVTEKGKYVELRCDPISGHTALYWYRQSLGQGPEFLIYFQGTGAADDSGLPNDRFFAVRPEGSVSTLKIQRTERGDSAVYLCASSVDSVGNTIYFGEGSWLTVV.